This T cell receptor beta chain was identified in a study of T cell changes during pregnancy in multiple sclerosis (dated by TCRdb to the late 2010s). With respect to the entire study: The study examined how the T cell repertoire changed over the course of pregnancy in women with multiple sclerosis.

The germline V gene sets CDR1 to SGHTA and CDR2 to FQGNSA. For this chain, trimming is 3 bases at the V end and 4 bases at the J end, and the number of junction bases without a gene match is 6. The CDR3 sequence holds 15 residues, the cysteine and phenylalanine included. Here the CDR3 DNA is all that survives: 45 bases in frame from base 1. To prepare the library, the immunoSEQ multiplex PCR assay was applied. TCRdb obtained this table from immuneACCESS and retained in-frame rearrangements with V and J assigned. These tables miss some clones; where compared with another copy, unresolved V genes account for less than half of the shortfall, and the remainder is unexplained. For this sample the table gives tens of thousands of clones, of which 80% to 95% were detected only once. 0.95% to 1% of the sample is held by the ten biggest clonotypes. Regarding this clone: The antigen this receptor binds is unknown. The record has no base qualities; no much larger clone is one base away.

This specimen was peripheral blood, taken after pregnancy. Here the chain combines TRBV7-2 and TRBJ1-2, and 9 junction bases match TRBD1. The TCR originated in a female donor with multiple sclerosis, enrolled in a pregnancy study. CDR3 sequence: CASSLGTGSVYGYTF. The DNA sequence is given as TGTGCCAGCAGCTTGGGGACAGGGTCGGTCTATGGCTACACCTTC.